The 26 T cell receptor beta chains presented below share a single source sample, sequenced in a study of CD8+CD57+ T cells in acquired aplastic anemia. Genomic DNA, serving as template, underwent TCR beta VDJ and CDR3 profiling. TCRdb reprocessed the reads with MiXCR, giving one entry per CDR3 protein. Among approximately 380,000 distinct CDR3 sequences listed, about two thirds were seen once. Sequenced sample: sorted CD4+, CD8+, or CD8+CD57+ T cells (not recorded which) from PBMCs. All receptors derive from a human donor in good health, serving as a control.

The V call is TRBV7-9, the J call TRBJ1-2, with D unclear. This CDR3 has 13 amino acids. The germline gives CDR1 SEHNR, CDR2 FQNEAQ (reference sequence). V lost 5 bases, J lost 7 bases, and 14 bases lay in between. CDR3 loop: CASSNINLFGYTF. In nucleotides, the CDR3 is TGTGCCAGCAGCAATATTAACTTGTTTGGCTACACCTTC.

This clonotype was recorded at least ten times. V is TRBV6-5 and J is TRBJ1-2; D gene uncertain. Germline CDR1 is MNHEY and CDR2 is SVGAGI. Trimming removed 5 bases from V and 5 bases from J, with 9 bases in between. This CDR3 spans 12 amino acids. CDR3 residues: CASSEVRYGYTF. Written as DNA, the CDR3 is TGTGCCAGCAGTGAAGTTCGGTATGGCTACACCTTC.

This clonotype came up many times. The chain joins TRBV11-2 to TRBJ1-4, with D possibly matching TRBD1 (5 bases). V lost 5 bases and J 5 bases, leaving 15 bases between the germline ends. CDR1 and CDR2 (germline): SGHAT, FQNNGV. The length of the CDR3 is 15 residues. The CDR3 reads CASSQGPDTNEKLFF. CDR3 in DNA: TGTGCCAGCAGCCAGGGCCCGGATACGAATGAAAAACTGTTTTTT.

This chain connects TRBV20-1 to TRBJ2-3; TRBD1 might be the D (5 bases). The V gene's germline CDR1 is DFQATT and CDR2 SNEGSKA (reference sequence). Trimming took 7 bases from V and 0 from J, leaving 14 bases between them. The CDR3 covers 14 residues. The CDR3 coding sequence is TGCAGTGGCCGAAGGGGCAGAAGCACAGATACGCAGTATTTT. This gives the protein CSGRRGRSTDTQYF.

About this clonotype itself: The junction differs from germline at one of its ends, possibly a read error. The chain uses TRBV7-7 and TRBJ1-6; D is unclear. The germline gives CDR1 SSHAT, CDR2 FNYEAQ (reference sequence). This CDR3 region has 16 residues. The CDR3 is CASSLGLRPPYSPLHF. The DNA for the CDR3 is TGTGCTAGCAGCTTAGGATTACGACCCCCTTATTCACCCCTCCACTTT.

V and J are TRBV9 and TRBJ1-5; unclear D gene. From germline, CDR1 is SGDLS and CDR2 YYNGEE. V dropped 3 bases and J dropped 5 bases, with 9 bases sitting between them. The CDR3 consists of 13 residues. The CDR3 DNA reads TGTGCCAGCAGCGCCCGTGGGGATCAGCCCCAGCATTTT. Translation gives CASSARGDQPQHF.

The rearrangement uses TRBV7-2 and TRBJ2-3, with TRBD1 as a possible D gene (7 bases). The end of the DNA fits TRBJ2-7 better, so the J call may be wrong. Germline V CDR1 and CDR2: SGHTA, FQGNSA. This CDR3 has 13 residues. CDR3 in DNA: TGTGCCAGCAGCTCCAACAGGGGAGGTGCGCAGTACTTC. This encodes CASSSNRGGAQYF.

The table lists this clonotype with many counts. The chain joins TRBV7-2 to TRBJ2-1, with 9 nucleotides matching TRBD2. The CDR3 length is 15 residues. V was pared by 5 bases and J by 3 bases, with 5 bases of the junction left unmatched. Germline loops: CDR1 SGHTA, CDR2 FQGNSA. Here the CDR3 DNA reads TGTGCCAGCAGCACACGGACTAGCGACTACAATGAGCAGTTCTTC. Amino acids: CASSTRTSDYNEQFF.

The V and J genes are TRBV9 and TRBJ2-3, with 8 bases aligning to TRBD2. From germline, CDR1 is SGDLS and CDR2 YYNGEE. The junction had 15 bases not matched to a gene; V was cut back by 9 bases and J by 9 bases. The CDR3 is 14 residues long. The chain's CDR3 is CATKLGLDKDTQYF. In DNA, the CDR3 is TGTGCCACCAAGCTGGGACTAGATAAAGACACGCAGTATTTT.

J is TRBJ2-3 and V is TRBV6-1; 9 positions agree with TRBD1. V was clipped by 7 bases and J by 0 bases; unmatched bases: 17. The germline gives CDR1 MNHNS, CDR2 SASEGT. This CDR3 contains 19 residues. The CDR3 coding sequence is TGTGCCAGCAACGAGGACAGGGGCCCCCAAGCGACTAGCACAGATACGCAGTATTTT. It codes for CASNEDRGPQATSTDTQYF.

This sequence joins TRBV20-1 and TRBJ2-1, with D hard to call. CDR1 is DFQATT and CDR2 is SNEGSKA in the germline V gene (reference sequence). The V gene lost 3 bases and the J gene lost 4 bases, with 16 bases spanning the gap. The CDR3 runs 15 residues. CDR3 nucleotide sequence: TGCAGTGCTAGTCCTCAAGAGACACAGTACAATGAGCAGTTCTTC. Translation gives CSASPQETQYNEQFF.

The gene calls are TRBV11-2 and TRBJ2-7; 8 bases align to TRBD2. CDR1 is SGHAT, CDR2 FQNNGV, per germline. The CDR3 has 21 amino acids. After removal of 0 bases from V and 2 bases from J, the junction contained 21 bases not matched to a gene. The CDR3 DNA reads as TGTGCCAGCAGCTTAGACAGGGGCAGTGCCGGGAGGGGCATGACGCCCTACGAGCAGTACTTC. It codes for CASSLDRGSAGRGMTPYEQYF.

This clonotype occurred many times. The CDR3 is CASSLGPEPQYF. CDR3 nucleotides: TGTGCCAGCAGCTTGGGTCCTGAGCCCCAGTACTTC. The chain links TRBV7-2 to TRBJ2-5; D uncertain. The CDR3 loop spans 12 amino acids. Germline assignment: CDR1 SGHTA and CDR2 FQGNSA. Trimming removed 3 bases from V and 9 bases from J, with 11 bases in between.

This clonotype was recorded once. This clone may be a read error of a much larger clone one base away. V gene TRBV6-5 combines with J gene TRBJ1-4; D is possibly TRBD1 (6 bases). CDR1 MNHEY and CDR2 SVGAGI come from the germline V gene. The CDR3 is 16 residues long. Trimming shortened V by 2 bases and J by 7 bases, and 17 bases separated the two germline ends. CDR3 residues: CASSYNPGSGAEKLFF. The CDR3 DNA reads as TGTGCCAGCAGTTACAACCCCGGATCGGGGGCTGAAAAACTGTTTTTT.

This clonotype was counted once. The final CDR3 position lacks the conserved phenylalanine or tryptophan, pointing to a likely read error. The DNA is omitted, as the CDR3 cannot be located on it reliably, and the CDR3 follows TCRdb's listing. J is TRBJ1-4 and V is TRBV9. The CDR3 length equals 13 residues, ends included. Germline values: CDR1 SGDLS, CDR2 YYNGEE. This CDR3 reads CASSVVENLLLAV.

CDR3 DNA: TGTGCCAGCAGTGGGCGGGTCGAGAATTCACCCCTCCACTTT. Translating it yields CASSGRVENSPLHF. V and J are TRBV7-8 and TRBJ1-6; D remains unclear. Germline V gives CDR1 SGHVS, CDR2 FQNEAQ. The CDR3 spans 14 residues. V was clipped by 6 bases and J by 7 bases, with 13 bases between them. Full variable domain (missing parts from reference TRBV7-8 and TRBJ1-6): GAGVSQSPRYKVAKRGQDVALRCDPISGHVSLFWYQQALGQGPEFLTYFQNEAQLDKSGLPSDRFFAERPEGSVSTLKIQRTQQEDSAVYLCASSGRVENSPLHFGNGTRLTVT.

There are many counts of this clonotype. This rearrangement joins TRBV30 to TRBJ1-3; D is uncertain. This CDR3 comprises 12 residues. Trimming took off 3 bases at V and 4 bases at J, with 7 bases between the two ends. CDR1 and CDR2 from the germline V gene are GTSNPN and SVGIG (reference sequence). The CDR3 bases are TGTGCCTGGAGGGAGGGAGGAAACACCATATATTTT. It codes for CAWREGGNTIYF.

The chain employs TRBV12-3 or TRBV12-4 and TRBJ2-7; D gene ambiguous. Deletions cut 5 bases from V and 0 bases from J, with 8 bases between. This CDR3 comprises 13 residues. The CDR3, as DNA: TGTGCCAGCAGTATGGTCAACTCCTACGAGCAGTACTTC. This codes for CASSMVNSYEQYF.

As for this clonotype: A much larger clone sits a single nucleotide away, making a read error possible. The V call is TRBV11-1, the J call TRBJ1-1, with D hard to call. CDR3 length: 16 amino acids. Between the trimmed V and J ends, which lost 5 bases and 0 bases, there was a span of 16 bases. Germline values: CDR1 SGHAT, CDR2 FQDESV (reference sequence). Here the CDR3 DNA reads TGTGCCAGCAGCCGTGCCGAGACGGAAGTGAACACTGAAGCTTTCTTT. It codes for CASSRAETEVNTEAFF.

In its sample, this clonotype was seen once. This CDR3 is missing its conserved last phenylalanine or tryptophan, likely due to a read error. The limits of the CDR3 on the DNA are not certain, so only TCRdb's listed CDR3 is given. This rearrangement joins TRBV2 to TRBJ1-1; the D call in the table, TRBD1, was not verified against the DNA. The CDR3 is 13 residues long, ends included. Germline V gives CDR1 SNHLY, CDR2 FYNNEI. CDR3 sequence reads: CASRGDRAWDPVL.

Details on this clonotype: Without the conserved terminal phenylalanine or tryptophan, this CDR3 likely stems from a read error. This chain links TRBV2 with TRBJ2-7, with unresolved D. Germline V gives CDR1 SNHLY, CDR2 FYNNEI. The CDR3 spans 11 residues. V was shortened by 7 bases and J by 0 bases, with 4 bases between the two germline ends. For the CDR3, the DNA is TGTGCCAGCAAGATCTCCTACGAGCAGTACCTC. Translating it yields CASKISYEQYL.

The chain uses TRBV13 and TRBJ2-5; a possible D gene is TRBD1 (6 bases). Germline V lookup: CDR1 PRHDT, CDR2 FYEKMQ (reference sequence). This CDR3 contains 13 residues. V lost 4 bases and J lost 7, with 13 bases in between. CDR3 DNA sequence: TGTGCCAGCAGCTCCTCAGGGGTAGGGACCCAGTACTTC. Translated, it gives CASSSSGVGTQYF.

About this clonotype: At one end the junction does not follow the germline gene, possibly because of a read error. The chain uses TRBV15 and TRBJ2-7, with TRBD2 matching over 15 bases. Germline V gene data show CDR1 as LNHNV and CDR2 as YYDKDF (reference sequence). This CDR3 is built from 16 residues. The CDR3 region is CASSVGLAGGNYGQYF. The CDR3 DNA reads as TGTGCCAGCAGCGTGGGACTAGCGGGGGGAAACTACGGGCAGTACTTC.

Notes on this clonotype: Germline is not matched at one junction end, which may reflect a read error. CDR3: CATSLARGTLSYNEQFF. CDR3 nucleotides: TGTGCCACCAGTTTAGCGCGGGGAACACTCTCCTACAATGAGCAGTTCTTC. V usage is TRBV6-5 and J usage is TRBJ2-1, with D possibly TRBD2 on 6 matching bases. This CDR3 contains 17 residues. Germline-derived CDR1 and CDR2 are MNHEY and SVGAGI.

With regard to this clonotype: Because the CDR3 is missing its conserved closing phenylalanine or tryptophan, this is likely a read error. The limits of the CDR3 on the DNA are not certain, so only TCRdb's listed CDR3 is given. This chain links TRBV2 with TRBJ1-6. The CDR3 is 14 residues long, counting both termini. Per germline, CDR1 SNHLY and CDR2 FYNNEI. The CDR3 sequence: CASSGDLDNSANTI.

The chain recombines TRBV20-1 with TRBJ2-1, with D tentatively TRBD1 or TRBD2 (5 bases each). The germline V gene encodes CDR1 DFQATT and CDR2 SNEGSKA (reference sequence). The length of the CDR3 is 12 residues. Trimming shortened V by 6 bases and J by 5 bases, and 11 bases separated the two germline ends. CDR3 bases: TGCAGTGCCGGGGACGGAGACAATGAGCAGTTCTTC. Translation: CSAGDGDNEQFF.